The next 9 T cell receptor beta chains were all read from a single sample in a study of T cell changes during pregnancy in multiple sclerosis (dated by TCRdb to the late 2010s). Library generation was performed with the immunoSEQ multiplex PCR assay. Drawn from immuneACCESS, this table holds only the in-frame rearrangements with V and J called that TCRdb kept. Clones are partly lost; checked studies trace under half to an unresolved V gene and leave the rest unexplained. The sample includes about 57,000 clones, with 93% observed a single time. The top ten constitute about 1.8% of the sample. Specimen: peripheral blood, collected after pregnancy. These receptor sequences come from a female donor with multiple sclerosis, enrolled in a pregnancy study.

The chain employs TRBV5-4 and TRBJ1-1; 10 positions agree with TRBD1. Trimming cost V 1 base and J 8 bases; bases outside gene matches: 8. The CDR3 is 15 amino acids. Germline V gives CDR1 SGHNT, CDR2 YYREEE (reference sequence). In DNA form, the CDR3 reads TGTGCCAGCAGCTTGTCGGGACAGGGGTTGCTCGAAGCTTTCTTT. Translating it yields CASSLSGQGLLEAFF.

V gene TRBV7-9 combines with J gene TRBJ2-1, with TRBD2 as a possible D gene (5 bases). The CDR3 loop spans 13 amino acids. The germline V gene has CDR1 SEHNR and CDR2 FQNEAQ (reference sequence). V was cut by 6 bases and J by 3 bases, with 9 bases left in between. The CDR3 loop is CASRDRGYNEQFF. CDR3 nucleotides: TGTGCCAGCAGGGACCGGGGCTACAATGAGCAGTTCTTC.

The chain recombines TRBV7-9 with TRBJ2-1, with 7 nucleotides matching TRBD2. The CDR3 runs 15 residues. Germline V gene sequence: CDR1 SEHNR, CDR2 FQNEAQ (reference sequence). After removal of 5 bases from V and 6 bases from J, the junction contained 10 bases not matched to a gene. The CDR3 nucleotides are TGTGCCAGCAGCAAAGCGGGGCCTCCTGTCAATGAGCAGTTCTTC. Amino acid sequence: CASSKAGPPVNEQFF.

This clone was observed once. The rearrangement links TRBV9 to TRBJ2-3; the match to TRBD2 covers 14 bases. CDR1 and CDR2 (germline): SGDLS, YYNGEE. V shed 4 bases and J 1 base; nucleotides not matched to a gene: 8. CDR3 length: 18 residues. This CDR3 reads CASSSGTSGSVGTDTQYF. CDR3 bases: TGTGCCAGCAGCTCCGGGACTAGCGGGAGCGTTGGCACAGATACGCAGTATTTT.

The J gene is TRBJ2-7, the V gene TRBV7-9, with TRBD1 identical over 8 bases. Germline CDR1 reads SEHNR; CDR2 reads FQNEAQ (reference sequence). The ends lost 5 bases at V and 2 bases at J; junction bases unmatched: 11. The CDR3 length is 16 residues. CDR3 residues: CASSGGQGETPYEQYF. For the CDR3, the DNA is TGTGCCAGCAGCGGAGGACAGGGTGAAACCCCCTACGAGCAGTACTTC. Filled out from reference TRBV7-9 and TRBJ2-7, the complete variable domain reads DTGVSQNPRHKITKRGQNVTFRCDPISEHNRLYWYRQTLGQGPEFLTYFQNEAQLEKSRLLSDRFSAERPKGSFSTLEIQRTEQGDSAMYLCASSGGQGETPYEQYFGPGTRLTVT.

This rearrangement joins TRBV4-3 to TRBJ2-1, with 11 bases lining up with TRBD2. Unmatched junction bases numbered 11, after V lost 4 bases and J lost 9 bases. The CDR3 covers 16 residues. Germline CDR1 and CDR2: LGHNA and YSLEER. The DNA of the CDR3 is TGCGCCAGCAGCCTGGAGGTACTAGCGGGAGCGGGTGAGCAGTTCTTC. It encodes CASSLEVLAGAGEQFF.

V is TRBV6-6 and J is TRBJ2-7, with a weak D call TRBD1 (6 bases). CDR1 and CDR2 from the germline V gene are MNHNY and SVGAGI (reference sequence). CDR3 length: 15 amino acids. V lost 5 bases and J 0 bases, leaving 14 bases between the germline ends. The CDR3 DNA reads as TGTGCCAGCAGTGATACAGGGTCCAGCTCCTACGAGCAGTACTTC. Translated: CASSDTGSSSYEQYF.

The chain joins TRBV4-1 to TRBJ2-1, with 16 nucleotides matching TRBD2. After removal of 2 bases from V and 9 bases from J, the junction contained 7 bases not matched to a gene. The CDR3 extends over 17 amino acids. CDR1 is MGHRA and CDR2 is YSYEKL in the germline V gene. CDR3 protein: CASSQKGLAGGPGEQFF. For the CDR3, the DNA is TGCGCCAGCAGCCAAAAGGGACTAGCGGGAGGGCCGGGTGAGCAGTTCTTC.

The chain couples TRBV7-8 to TRBJ2-1, with 7 bases aligning to TRBD2. V shed 2 bases, J shed 15 bases, and the junction held 7 bases outside the gene matches. Germline-derived CDR1 and CDR2 are SGHVS and FQNEAQ. The CDR3 consists of 12 residues. CDR3 sequence (DNA): TGTGCCAGCAGCTTAAGGACTAGTGGAATGTTCTTC. This sequence encodes CASSLRTSGMFF.